The rows below give T cell receptor beta chains drawn from one sample of a study of blood T cell repertoires in COVID-19. Generated by immunoSEQ multiplex PCR, the TCRdb table keeps only in-frame clones and is missing some. This sample carries about 49,000 clones, around 83% of them seen once, and the ten largest clones take around 1.6%. The sample consisted of peripheral blood. These receptors came from a man aged 50 to 60 with acute or convalescent COVID-19. Each CDR3 is given with its conserved first and last residue. The D gene is left open where the match is weak. The size of a clone is reported for some rows only, either as once, few or many, or as a class for expanded clones.

TRBJ2-5,-,TRBV28,-,TGTGCCAGCAGTGGGGGCCGGGAGACCCAGTACTTC,CASSGGRETQYF
TRBJ2-7,-,TRBV18,TRBD1,TGTGCCAGCTCCACGGGACAGGGTAGCTACGAGCAGTACTTC,CASSTGQGSYEQYF
TRBJ1-6,-,TRBV7-2,-,TGTGCCAGCTGTCCGGACAGTGAGGGTTCACCCCTCCACTTT,CASCPDSEGSPLHF
TRBJ1-2,few,TRBV29-1,-,TGCAGCGTTGGTCACCACCTAATTCCTGGCTACACCTTC,CSVGHHLIPGYTF
TRBJ2-3,-,TRBV7-5,-,TGTGCCAGAGCCGGGGGGGAGTCCACAGATACGCAGTATTTT,CARAGGESTDTQYF
TRBJ1-2,-,TRBV28,-,TGTGCCAGCAGTTTCGGTTATGGCTACACCTTC,CASSFGYGYTF
TRBJ2-6,-,TRBV10-2,TRBD1,TGCGCCAGCAGAAGGACCGGGACAGGGGCCCTTCTGTCTGGGGCCAACGTCCTGACTTTC,CASRRTGTGALLSGANVLTF
TRBJ2-7,-,TRBV10-3,-,TGTGCCATCAGTGAGTTGAGTCTCAGGGCTGGTTACGAGCAGTACTTC,CAISELSLRAGYEQYF
TRBJ1-1,-,TRBV11-2,-,TGTGCCAGCAGCTTAGAATTTGGGCGCGCGAACACTGAAGCTTTCTTT,CASSLEFGRANTEAFF
TRBJ2-1,-,TRBV19,-,TGTGCCAGTAGTAACCAGGCCTCCTACAATGAGCAGTTCTTC,CASSNQASYNEQFF
TRBJ1-5,-,TRBV28,TRBD1,TGTGCCAGCAGTTTGGGACAGGGATCTCAGCCCCAGCATTTT,CASSLGQGSQPQHF
TRBJ1-6,-,TRBV20-1,TRBD1,TGCAGTGCTAGTGCCGGGACAGGGAATAATTCACCCCTCCACTTT,CSASAGTGNNSPLHF
TRBJ2-1,once,TRBV6-2/TRBV6-3,-,TGTGCCAGCAGTCCCCACGGGGACTACAATGAGCAGTTCTTC,CASSPHGDYNEQFF
TRBJ1-5,-,TRBV7-8,-,TGTGCCAGCAGCTCATTTACAAGGGGATCACGGCAGCCCCAGCATTTT,CASSSFTRGSRQPQHF
TRBJ1-2,-,TRBV27,-,TGTGCCAGCGGTCTCCTTCCAGGCGGCTACACCTTC,CASGLLPGGYTF
TRBJ2-7,-,TRBV7-6,TRBD2,TGTGCCAGCAGTCCTAGTCCGGGACTAGCGGGTCGCTACGAGCAGTACTTC,CASSPSPGLAGRYEQYF
TRBJ1-5,-,TRBV19,-,TGTGCCAGTAGCCGGGAGTGGGGGTCCAATCAGCCCCAGCATTTT,CASSREWGSNQPQHF
TRBJ1-2,-,TRBV5-6,-,TGTGCCAGCAGCTCACTCAACTATGGCTACACCTTC,CASSSLNYGYTF
TRBJ2-2,-,TRBV27,TRBD2,TGTGCCAGCAGTACCCAAGCGGGAGGGCGTACCGGGGAGCTGTTTTTT,CASSTQAGGRTGELFF
TRBJ1-1,-,TRBV14,TRBD1,TGTGCCAGCAGCCAGCCGGGACAGGGGTATAGTAGGCTTGGGGAAGCTTTCTTT,CASSQPGQGYSRLGEAFF
TRBJ2-1,-,TRBV6-5,TRBD1,TGTGCCAGCAGTTGCAACCGGGACAGAAGAGACAATGAGCAGTTCTTC,CASSCNRDRRDNEQFF
TRBJ2-4,-,TRBV30,-,TGTGCCTGGAGTTCAGCGCACCAAAACATTCAGTACTTC,CAWSSAHQNIQYF
TRBJ1-5,-,TRBV19,-,TGTGCCAGTAGTATTTCCGTTCGGGATCAGCCCCAGCATTTT,CASSISVRDQPQHF
TRBJ2-7,-,TRBV28,TRBD2,TGTGCCAGCAGCCGAGGGGGGGGAAGGGGACTAGCGGAATCCTACGAGCAGTACTTC,CASSRGGGRGLAESYEQYF
TRBJ1-2,few,TRBV2,-,TGTGCCAGCAGTCTCAACGGGGACGGGGGTAACTATGGCTACACCTTC,CASSLNGDGGNYGYTF
TRBJ2-7,-,TRBV30,-,TGTGCCTGGAGTAGCCCAGCTAGAGAGCAGTACTTC,CAWSSPAREQYF
TRBJ2-7,-,TRBV30,-,TGTGCCTGGAGTATCTCTATCGGCGAGCAGTACTTC,CAWSISIGEQYF
TRBJ1-4,-,TRBV7-8,-,TGTGCCAGCAGCTCCATTTTTGCAGGGAACGAAAAACTGTTTTTT,CASSSIFAGNEKLFF
TRBJ2-2,-,TRBV28,-,TGTGCCAGCAGTAGAACCCAGGGTGTGCGTGGGGAGCTGTTTTTT,CASSRTQGVRGELFF
TRBJ2-1,once,TRBV7-2,TRBD2,TGTGCCAGCAGCTTAGCCCCGGGACTAGGGGGTGAGCAGTTCTTC,CASSLAPGLGGEQFF
TRBJ2-3,-,TRBV9,TRBD2,TGTGCCAGCAGCGTAGCTCCTAGCGGGGCCACAGATACGCAGTATTTT,CASSVAPSGATDTQYF
TRBJ2-7,-,TRBV6-6,-,TGTGCCAGCAGCATCGACAGGATAAGCTACGAGCAGTACTTC,CASSIDRISYEQYF
TRBJ2-3,-,TRBV4-1,-,TGCGCCAGCAGCCAAGGAGCCGGCACAGATACGCAGTATTTT,CASSQGAGTDTQYF
TRBJ1-6,-,TRBV2,TRBD1,TGTGCCAGCAGTGATGGGACAGGGGATAATTCACCCCTCCACTTT,CASSDGTGDNSPLHF
TRBJ1-1,-,TRBV12-3/TRBV12-4,-,TGTGCCAGCAACCAAGCCTCTTACACTGAAGCTTTCTTT,CASNQASYTEAFF
TRBJ2-5,-,TRBV5-1,TRBD2,TGCGCCAGCAGCTCACTAGCGGGGGAGCAAGAGACCCAGTACTTC,CASSSLAGEQETQYF
TRBJ2-1,-,TRBV24-1,-,TGTGCCACCAGTGATTTATCTAGGGAGACTGAGCAGTTCTTC,CATSDLSRETEQFF
TRBJ2-1,once,TRBV18,TRBD1,TGTGCCAGCTCACCACCGGGACAGGGCCGGAATGAGCAGTTCTTC,CASSPPGQGRNEQFF
TRBJ1-2,once,TRBV5-1,TRBD1,TGCGCCAGCAGCTTGGGGGCCCCGGGACAGCAAAGGGGCTACACCTTC,CASSLGAPGQQRGYTF
TRBJ1-5,-,TRBV28,TRBD1,TGTGCCAGCTCGATAACCGGACAGGGGGATCAGCCCCAGCATTTT,CASSITGQGDQPQHF